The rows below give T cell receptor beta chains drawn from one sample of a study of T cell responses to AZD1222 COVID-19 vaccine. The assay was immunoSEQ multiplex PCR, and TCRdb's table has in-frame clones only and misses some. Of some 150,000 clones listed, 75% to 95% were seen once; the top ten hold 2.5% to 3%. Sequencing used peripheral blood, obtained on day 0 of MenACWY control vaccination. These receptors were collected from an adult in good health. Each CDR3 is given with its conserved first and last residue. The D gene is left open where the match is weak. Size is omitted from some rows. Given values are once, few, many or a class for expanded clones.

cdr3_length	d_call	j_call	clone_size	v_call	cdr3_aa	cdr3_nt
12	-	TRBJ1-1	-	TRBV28	CASSLRLSEAFF	TGTGCCAGCAGTTTAAGGCTCTCGGAAGCTTTCTTT
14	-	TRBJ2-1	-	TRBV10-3	CASLGEVSKDEQFF	TGTGCCTCGCTCGGGGAGGTATCTAAGGATGAGCAGTTCTTC
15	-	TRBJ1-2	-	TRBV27	CASSSLLGGFYGYTF	TGTGCCAGCAGTTCCCTACTAGGGGGATTCTATGGCTACACCTTC
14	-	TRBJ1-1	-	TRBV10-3	CAISRSTDTTEAFF	TGTGCCATCAGTCGAAGCACAGACACCACTGAAGCTTTCTTT
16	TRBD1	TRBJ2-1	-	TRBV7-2	CASSKDLDRGYNEQFF	TGTGCCAGCAGCAAGGACCTGGACAGGGGCTACAATGAGCAGTTCTTC
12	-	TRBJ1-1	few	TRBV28	CASSLQNTEAFF	TGTGCCAGCAGTTTGCAGAACACTGAAGCTTTCTTT
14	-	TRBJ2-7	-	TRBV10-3	CAISESSTTYEQYF	TGTGCCATCAGTGAGTCGTCCACGACCTACGAGCAGTACTTC
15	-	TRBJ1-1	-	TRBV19	CASSVGVGINTEAFF	TGTGCCAGTAGTGTGGGAGTGGGTATTAACACTGAAGCTTTCTTT
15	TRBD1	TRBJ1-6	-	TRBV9	CASSEGQAAASPLHF	TGTGCCAGCAGCGAGGGACAGGCTGCTGCTTCACCCCTCCACTTT
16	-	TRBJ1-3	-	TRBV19	CASSIMAGPSGNTIYF	TGTGCCAGTAGTATCATGGCAGGACCCTCTGGAAACACCATATATTTT
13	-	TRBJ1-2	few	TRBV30	CAWTLRGYGGYTF	TGTGCCTGGACTCTGAGGGGGTACGGTGGCTACACCTTC
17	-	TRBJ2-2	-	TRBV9	CASSPHSWSAGTGELFF	TGTGCCAGCAGCCCTCATAGCTGGTCGGCGGGCACCGGGGAGCTGTTTTTT
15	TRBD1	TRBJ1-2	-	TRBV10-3	CAISESLQGMEGYTF	TGTGCCATCAGTGAGTCTTTACAGGGGATGGAGGGCTACACCTTC
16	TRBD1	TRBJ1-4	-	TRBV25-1	CASSGQTGAKNEKLFF	TGTGCCAGCAGTGGCCAAACAGGGGCCAAAAATGAAAAACTGTTTTTT
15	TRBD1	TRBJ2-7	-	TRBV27	CASSLRGTGLNEQYF	TGTGCCAGCAGTTTAAGAGGGACAGGGTTGAACGAGCAGTACTTC
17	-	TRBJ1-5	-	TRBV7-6	CASSRERRQNSNQPQHF	TGTGCCAGCAGCCGAGAAAGAAGACAAAATAGCAATCAGCCCCAGCATTTT
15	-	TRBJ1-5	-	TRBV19	CASRSAEGNNQPQHF	TGTGCCAGTAGAAGCGCGGAGGGGAACAATCAGCCCCAGCATTTT
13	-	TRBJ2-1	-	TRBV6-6	CASSHDRGKEQFF	TGTGCCAGCAGCCATGACCGTGGGAAGGAGCAGTTCTTC
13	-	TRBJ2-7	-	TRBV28	CASSWVRGYEQYF	TGTGCCAGCAGTTGGGTAAGGGGCTACGAGCAGTACTTC
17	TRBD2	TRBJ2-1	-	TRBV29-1	CSVSDPITSATYNEQFF	TGCAGCGTAAGCGACCCCATTACTAGCGCGACCTACAATGAGCAGTTCTTC
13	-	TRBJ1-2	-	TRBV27	CASTPGRSYGYTF	TGTGCCAGCACCCCGGGTCGGTCCTATGGCTACACCTTC
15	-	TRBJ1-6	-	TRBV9	CASSVDGQRDSPLHF	TGTGCCAGCAGCGTAGACGGACAGCGGGATTCACCCCTCCACTTT
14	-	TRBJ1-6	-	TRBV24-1	CATSEGPYNSPLHF	TGTGCCACCAGTGAGGGACCTTATAATTCACCCCTCCACTTT
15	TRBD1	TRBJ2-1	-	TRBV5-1	CASSLEVLKAGGQFF	TGCGCCAGCAGCTTGGAGGTATTGAAGGCAGGGGGGCAGTTCTTC
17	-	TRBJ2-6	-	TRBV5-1	CASSSTTATSGANVLTF	TGCGCCAGCAGTTCAACTACTGCCACCTCTGGGGCCAACGTCCTGACTTTC
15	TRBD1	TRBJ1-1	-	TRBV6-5	CASSSPTGTGGEAFF	TGTGCCAGCAGTTCCCCCACCGGGACAGGGGGTGAAGCTTTCTTT
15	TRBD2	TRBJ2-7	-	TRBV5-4	CASSLPGGLSYEQYF	TGTGCCAGCAGCTTGCCGGGGGGGCTTTCCTACGAGCAGTACTTC
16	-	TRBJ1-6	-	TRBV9	CASSLHMSSYNSPLHF	TGTGCCAGCAGCCTCCACATGAGCTCCTATAATTCACCCCTCCACTTT
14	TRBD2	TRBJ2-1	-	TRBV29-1	CSVESLADYNEQFF	TGCAGCGTTGAATCCCTAGCGGACTACAATGAGCAGTTCTTC